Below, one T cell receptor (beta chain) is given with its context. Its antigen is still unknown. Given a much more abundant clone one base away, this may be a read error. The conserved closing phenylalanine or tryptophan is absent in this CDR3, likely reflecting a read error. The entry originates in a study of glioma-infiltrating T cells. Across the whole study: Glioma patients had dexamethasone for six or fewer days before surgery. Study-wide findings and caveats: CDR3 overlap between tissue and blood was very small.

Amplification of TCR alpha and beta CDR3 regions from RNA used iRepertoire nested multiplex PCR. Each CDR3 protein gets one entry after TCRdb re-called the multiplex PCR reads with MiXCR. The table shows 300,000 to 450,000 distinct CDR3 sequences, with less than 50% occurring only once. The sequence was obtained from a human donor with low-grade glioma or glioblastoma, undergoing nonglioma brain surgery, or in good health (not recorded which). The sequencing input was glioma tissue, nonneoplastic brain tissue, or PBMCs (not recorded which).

The CDR3 reads CASSFTGIQETQYS. In nucleotides, the CDR3 is TGTGCCAGCAGTTTTACGGGGATACAAGAGACCCAGTACTCC. The rearrangement uses TRBV28 and TRBJ2-5; a possible D gene is TRBD2 (5 bases). CDR3 size: 14 residues. V lost 3 bases and J lost 2, with 10 bases in between. CDR1 and CDR2 (germline): MDHEN, SYDVKM.